This TCR beta chain was documented in a study of identical twins. There are 16 residues in the CDR3. CDR1 and CDR2 (germline): LNHDA, SQIVND (reference sequence). Trimming at V came to 0 bases and at J to 2 bases, leaving 6 bases not matched to a gene. A universal primer site was added by template switching, and unique molecular identifiers were carried by the cDNA. TCRdb re-analysed the 5' RACE reads in MiXCR, keeping a single row per CDR3 protein. The sample lists 250,000 to 350,000 distinct CDR3 sequences; more than 6.5% were seen once. The same data also went into a second study, on yellow fever vaccine responses in identical twins.

Sequenced input: memory (CD45RO+) T cells sorted from blood. The chain combines TRBV19 with TRBJ2-7, with 8 bases aligning to TRBD2. The source of this sequence is a woman under 30 in good health. The CDR3 sequence is CASSIEGSGTTYEQYF. CDR3 DNA sequence: TGTGCCAGTAGTATAGAAGGTAGCGGGACCACCTACGAGCAGTACTTC.